This passage covers 7 T cell receptor beta chains from one sample sequenced in a study of shared clonotypes between healthy human individuals. The repertoire was sequenced with immunoSEQ multiplex PCR; TCRdb's copy has only in-frame clones and lacks some. The repertoire consists of a few million clones, with more than 80% occurring once and the leading ten covering 0.35% to 0.5%. The sequencing input was naive CD4+ T cells from PBMCs. Noted subset: CD45RA+ positively selected. These receptors were obtained from a man aged 18 to 30 in good health. Some clones in this sample may be carry-over from other donors' samples.

This clone was recorded a few times. The chain has TRBV30 and TRBJ1-1; D gene uncertain. The CDR3 is made up of 12 amino acids. CDR1 GTSNPN and CDR2 SVGIG come from the germline V gene (reference sequence). The V gene lost 3 bases and the J gene lost 2 bases, with 7 bases spanning the gap. The CDR3 loop is CAWRRDNTEAFF. In DNA form, the CDR3 reads TGTGCCTGGAGAAGGGATAACACTGAAGCTTTCTTT.

The chain is built from TRBV5-1 and TRBJ2-3, with 8 bases matching TRBD2. Germline V CDR1 and CDR2: SGHRS, YFSETQ. This CDR3 is 17 amino acids long. The V segment lost 0 bases and the J segment 0 bases; nucleotides outside the gene matches: 6. CDR3 coding DNA: TGCGCCAGCAGCTTGGTTCCGCTAGCGGGTAGCACAGATACGCAGTATTTT. It codes for CASSLVPLAGSTDTQYF.

The chain carries TRBV6-6 and TRBJ1-2; the match to TRBD1 covers 8 bases. Germline CDR1 and CDR2: MNHNY and SVGAGI (reference sequence). The CDR3 consists of 14 residues. With V trimmed by 5 bases and J by 6 bases, 8 bases remained unmatched. Here the CDR3 DNA reads TGTGCCAGCAGTGTAACAGGGGGATCGGATGGCTACACCTTC. It specifies CASSVTGGSDGYTF.

The V gene is TRBV6-5, the J gene TRBJ1-1; the D is unclear. The germline V gene encodes CDR1 MNHEY and CDR2 SVGAGI. Trimming shortened V by 9 bases and J by 8 bases, and 22 bases separated the two germline ends. This CDR3 has 14 amino acids. DNA of the CDR3: TGTGCCAGTTCCCGTGGGCCAGGAGAGAAAGAAGCTTTCTTT. As protein: CASSRGPGEKEAFF.

The genes are TRBV5-1 and TRBJ2-3, with TRBD1 matching over 10 bases. Germline V CDR1 and CDR2: SGHRS, YFSETQ. With V trimmed by 4 bases and J by 6 bases, 11 bases remained unmatched. The CDR3 extends over 16 amino acids. This CDR3 reads CASSKGEGQGLDTQYF. DNA for the CDR3: TGCGCCAGCAGCAAGGGAGAGGGACAGGGGTTGGATACGCAGTATTTT. The full variable domain, in which reference TRBV5-1 and TRBJ2-3 provide the parts outside the CDR3, is KAGVTQTPRYLIKTRGQQVTLSCSPISGHRSVSWYQQTPGQGLQFLFEYFSETQRNKGNFPGRFSGRQFSNSRSEMNVSTLELGDSALYLCASSKGEGQGLDTQYFGPGTRLTVL.

V is TRBV11-2 and J is TRBJ2-5; D is unresolved. CDR1 is SGHAT, CDR2 FQNNGV, per germline. The CDR3 is 14 residues long. Trimming pared 0 bases from V and 4 bases from J, leaving 9 bases between. CDR3 amino acids: CASSLERRGETQYF. The CDR3 nucleotides are TGTGCCAGCAGCTTAGAGAGAAGAGGAGAGACCCAGTACTTC. The variable domain in full, completed from reference TRBV11-2 and TRBJ2-5, reads EAGVAQSPRYKIIEKRQSVAFWCNPISGHATLYWYQQILGQGPKLLIQFQNNGVVDDSQLPKDRFSAERLKGVDSTLKIQPAKLEDSAVYLCASSLERRGETQYFGPGTRLLVL.

The CDR3 here is CASSHAIASYNEQFF. DNA for the CDR3: TGTGCCAGCAGCCACGCGATCGCCTCCTACAATGAGCAGTTCTTC. The genes are TRBV14 and TRBJ2-1, with D unresolved. The V end was cut by 3 bases, the J end by 0 bases, with 9 bases between. The CDR3 spans 15 residues. Per germline, CDR1 SGHDN and CDR2 FVKESK.